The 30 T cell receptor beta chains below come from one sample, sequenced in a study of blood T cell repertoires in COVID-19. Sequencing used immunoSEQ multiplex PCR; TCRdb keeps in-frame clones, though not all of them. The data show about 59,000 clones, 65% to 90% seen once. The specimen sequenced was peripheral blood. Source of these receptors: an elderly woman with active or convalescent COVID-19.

The CDR3 region is CASSFPAGGGLYEQYF. The CDR3 DNA reads as TGTGCCAGCAGTTTCCCCGCGGGAGGGGGCCTCTACGAGCAGTACTTC. V is TRBV28 and J is TRBJ2-7; 9 bases match TRBD2. Trimming removed 3 bases from V and 3 bases from J; junction bases left unmatched: 9. This CDR3 region has 16 residues. CDR1 and CDR2 (germline): MDHEN, SYDVKM.

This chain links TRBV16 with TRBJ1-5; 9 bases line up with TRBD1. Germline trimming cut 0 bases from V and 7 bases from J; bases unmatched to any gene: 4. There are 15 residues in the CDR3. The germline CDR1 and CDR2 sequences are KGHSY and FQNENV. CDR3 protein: CASSQSGDRVQPQHF. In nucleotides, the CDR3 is TGTGCCAGCAGCCAATCCGGGGACAGGGTCCAGCCCCAGCATTTT.

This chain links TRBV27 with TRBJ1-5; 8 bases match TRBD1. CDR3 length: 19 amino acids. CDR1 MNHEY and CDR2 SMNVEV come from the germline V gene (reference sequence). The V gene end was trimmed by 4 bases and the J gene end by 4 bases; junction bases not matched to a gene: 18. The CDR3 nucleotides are TGTGCCAGCAGTTCCCTCTCCGGGGACAGGACAGGTTTAAATCAGCCCCAGCATTTT. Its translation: CASSSLSGDRTGLNQPQHF.

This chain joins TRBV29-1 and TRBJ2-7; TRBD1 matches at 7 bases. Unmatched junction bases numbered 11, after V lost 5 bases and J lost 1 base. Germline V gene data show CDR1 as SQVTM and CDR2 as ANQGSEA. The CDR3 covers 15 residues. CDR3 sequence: CSVFLSYRGSYEQYF. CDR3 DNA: TGCAGCGTTTTCCTTTCTTACAGGGGATCCTACGAGCAGTACTTC.

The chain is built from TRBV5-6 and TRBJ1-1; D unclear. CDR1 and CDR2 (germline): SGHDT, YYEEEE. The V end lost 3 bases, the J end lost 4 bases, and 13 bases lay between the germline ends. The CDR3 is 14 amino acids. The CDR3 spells CASSSTRWVTEAFF. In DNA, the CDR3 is TGTGCCAGCAGCTCGACCAGGTGGGTCACTGAAGCTTTCTTT. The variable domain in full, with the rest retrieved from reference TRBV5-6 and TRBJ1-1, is DAGVTQSPTHLIKTRGQQVTLRCSPKSGHDTVSWYQQALGQGPQFIFQYYEEEERQRGNFPDRFSGHQFPNYSSELNVNALLLGDSALYLCASSSTRWVTEAFFGQGTRLTVV.

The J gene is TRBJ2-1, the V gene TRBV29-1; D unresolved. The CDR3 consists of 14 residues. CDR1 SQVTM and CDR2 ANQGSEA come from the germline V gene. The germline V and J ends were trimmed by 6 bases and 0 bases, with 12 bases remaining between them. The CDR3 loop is CSVANRSSYNEQFF. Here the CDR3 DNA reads TGCAGCGTGGCCAACAGAAGCTCCTACAATGAGCAGTTCTTC.

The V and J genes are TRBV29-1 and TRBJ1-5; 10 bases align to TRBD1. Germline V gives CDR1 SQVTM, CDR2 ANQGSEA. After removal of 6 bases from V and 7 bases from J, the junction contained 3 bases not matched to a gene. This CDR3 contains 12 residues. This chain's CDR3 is CSVGTGEQPQHF. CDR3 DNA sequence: TGCAGCGTCGGGACAGGGGAACAGCCCCAGCATTTT.

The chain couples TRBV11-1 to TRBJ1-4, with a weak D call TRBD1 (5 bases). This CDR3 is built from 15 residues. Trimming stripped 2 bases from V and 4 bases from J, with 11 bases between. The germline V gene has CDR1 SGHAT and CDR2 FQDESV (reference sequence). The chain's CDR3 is CASSLKQELNEKLFF. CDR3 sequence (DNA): TGTGCCAGCAGCTTAAAACAGGAACTTAATGAAAAACTGTTTTTT. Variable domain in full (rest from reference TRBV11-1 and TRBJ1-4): EAEVAQSPRYKITEKSQAVAFWCDPISGHATLYWYRQILGQGPELLVQFQDESVVDDSQLPKDRFSAERLKGVDSTLKIQPAELGDSAMYLCASSLKQELNEKLFFGSGTQLSVL.

CDR3 in DNA: TGTGCCAGCAGTTTACAGGGCCACGAGCAGTACTTC. Translating gives CASSLQGHEQYF. The V and J genes are TRBV5-6 and TRBJ2-7; perhaps TRBD1 as D (6 bases). CDR3 size: 12 residues. Germline values: CDR1 SGHDT, CDR2 YYEEEE. Between the trimmed V and J ends, which lost 5 bases and 5 bases, there was a span of 11 bases. Variable domain in full (rest from reference TRBV5-6 and TRBJ2-7): DAGVTQSPTHLIKTRGQQVTLRCSPKSGHDTVSWYQQALGQGPQFIFQYYEEEERQRGNFPDRFSGHQFPNYSSELNVNALLLGDSALYLCASSLQGHEQYFGPGTRLTVT.

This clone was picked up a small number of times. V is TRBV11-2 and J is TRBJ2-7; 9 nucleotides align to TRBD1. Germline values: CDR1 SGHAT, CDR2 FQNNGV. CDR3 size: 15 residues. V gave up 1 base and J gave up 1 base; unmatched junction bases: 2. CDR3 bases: TGTGCCAGCAGCTTAGCCGGACAGGGGTCCTACGAGCAGTACTTC. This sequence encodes CASSLAGQGSYEQYF.

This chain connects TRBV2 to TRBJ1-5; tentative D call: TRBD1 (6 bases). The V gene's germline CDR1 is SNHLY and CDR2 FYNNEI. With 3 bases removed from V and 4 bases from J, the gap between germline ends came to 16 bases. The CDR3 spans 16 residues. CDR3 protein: CASSDHVGQGNQPQHF. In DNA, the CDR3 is TGTGCCAGCAGTGACCATGTGGGTCAGGGGAATCAGCCCCAGCATTTT. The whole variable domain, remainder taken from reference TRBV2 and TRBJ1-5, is EPEVTQTPSHQVTQMGQEVILRCVPISNHLYFYWYRQILGQKVEFLVSFYNNEISEKSEIFDDQFSVERPDGSNFTLKIRSTKLEDSAMYFCASSDHVGQGNQPQHFGDGTRLSIL.

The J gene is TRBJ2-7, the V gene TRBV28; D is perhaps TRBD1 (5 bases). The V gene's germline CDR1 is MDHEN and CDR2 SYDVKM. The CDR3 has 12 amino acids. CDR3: CGCGQGINEQYF. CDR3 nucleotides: TGTGGTTGTGGGCAGGGTATCAACGAGCAGTACTTC.

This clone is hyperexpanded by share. The CDR3 reads CASSEVAGVGDTQYF. CDR3 in DNA: TGTGCCAGCAGTGAAGTAGCGGGGGTTGGAGATACGCAGTATTTT. The chain links TRBV6-1 to TRBJ2-3, with TRBD2 matching over 9 bases. This CDR3 region has 15 residues. Germline-derived CDR1 and CDR2 are MNHNS and SASEGT. V shed 1 base and J 5 bases; nucleotides not matched to a gene: 4.

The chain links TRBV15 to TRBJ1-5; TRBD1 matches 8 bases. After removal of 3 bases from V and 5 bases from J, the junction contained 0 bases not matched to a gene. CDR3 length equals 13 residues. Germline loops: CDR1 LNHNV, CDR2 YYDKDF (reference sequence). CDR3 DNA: TGTGCCACCAGCAGGACAGGGGATCAGCCCCAGCATTTT. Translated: CATSRTGDQPQHF.

In DNA form, the CDR3 reads TGTGCCAGCAGCTTACTAACAACGGGGGGATCAGCCAAAAACATTCAGTACTTC. Translation gives CASSLLTTGGSAKNIQYF. The chain uses TRBV11-2 and TRBJ2-4, with 7 positions matching TRBD2. Germline CDR1 and CDR2: SGHAT and FQNNGV. The CDR3 extends over 18 amino acids. V lost 2 bases to trimming and J lost 0 bases; unmatched junction nucleotides: 10.

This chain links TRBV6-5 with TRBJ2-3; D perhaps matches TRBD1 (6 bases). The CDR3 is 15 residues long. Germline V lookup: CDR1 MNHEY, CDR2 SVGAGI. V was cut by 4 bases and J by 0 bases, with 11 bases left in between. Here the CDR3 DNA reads TGTGCCAGCAGTTTCACAGGGTTTAGCACAGATACGCAGTATTTT. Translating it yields CASSFTGFSTDTQYF.

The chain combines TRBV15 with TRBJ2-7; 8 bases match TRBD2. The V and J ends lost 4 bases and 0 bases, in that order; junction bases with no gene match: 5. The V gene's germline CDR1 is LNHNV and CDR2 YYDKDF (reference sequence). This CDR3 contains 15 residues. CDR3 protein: CATSKSGGFSYEQYF. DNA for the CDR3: TGTGCCACCAGCAAAAGCGGGGGTTTCTCCTACGAGCAGTACTTC. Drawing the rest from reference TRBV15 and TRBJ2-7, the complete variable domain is DAMVIQNPRYQVTQFGKPVTLSCSQTLNHNVMYWYQQKSSQAPKLLFHYYDKDFNNEADTPDNFQSRRPNTSFCFLDIRSPGLGDTAMYLCATSKSGGFSYEQYFGPGTRLTVT.

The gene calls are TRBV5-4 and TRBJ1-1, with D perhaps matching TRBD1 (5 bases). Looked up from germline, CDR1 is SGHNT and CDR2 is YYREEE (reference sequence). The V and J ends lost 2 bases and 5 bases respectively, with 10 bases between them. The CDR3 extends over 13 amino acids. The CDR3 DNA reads TGTGCCAGCAGCTTCTCTCAGGGTACTGAAGCTTTCTTT. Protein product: CASSFSQGTEAFF.

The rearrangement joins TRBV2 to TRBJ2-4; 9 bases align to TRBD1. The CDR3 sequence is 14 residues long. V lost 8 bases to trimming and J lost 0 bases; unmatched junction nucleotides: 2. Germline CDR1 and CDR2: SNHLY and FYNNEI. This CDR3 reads CASGTGTAKNIQYF. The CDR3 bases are TGTGCCAGCGGGACAGGGACAGCCAAAAACATTCAGTACTTC.

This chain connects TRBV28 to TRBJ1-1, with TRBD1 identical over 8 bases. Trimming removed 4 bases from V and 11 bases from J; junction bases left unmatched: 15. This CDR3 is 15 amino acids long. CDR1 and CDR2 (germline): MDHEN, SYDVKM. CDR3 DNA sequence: TGTGCCAGCAGTTCACCGACAGGGGCGAAATCGGAGGCTTTCTTT. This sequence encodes CASSSPTGAKSEAFF.

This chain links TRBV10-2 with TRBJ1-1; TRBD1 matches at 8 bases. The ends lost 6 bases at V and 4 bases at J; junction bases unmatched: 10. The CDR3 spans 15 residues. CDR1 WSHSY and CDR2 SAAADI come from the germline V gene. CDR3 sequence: CASSPRTGRGTEAFF. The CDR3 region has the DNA TGCGCCAGCAGCCCCAGGACAGGGAGGGGCACTGAAGCTTTCTTT.

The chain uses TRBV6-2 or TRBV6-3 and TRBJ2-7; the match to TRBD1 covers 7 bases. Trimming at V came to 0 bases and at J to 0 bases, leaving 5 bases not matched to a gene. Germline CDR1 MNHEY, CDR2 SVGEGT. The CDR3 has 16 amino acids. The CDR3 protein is CASSYSLDRNSYEQYF. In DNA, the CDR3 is TGTGCCAGCAGTTACTCACTGGACAGGAACTCCTACGAGCAGTACTTC.

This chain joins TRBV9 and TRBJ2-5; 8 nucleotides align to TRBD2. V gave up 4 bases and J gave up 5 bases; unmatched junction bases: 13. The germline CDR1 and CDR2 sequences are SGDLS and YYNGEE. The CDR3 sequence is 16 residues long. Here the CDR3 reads CASSPTGTSYRETQYF. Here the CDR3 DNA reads TGTGCCAGCAGCCCCACCGGGACTAGTTACAGGGAGACCCAGTACTTC.

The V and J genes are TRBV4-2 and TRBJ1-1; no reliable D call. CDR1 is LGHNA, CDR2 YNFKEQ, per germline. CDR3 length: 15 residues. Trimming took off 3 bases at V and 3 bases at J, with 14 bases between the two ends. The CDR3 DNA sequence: TGTGCCAGCAGCCAGGTCCCAAGGAGAGACACTGAAGCTTTCTTT. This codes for CASSQVPRRDTEAFF.

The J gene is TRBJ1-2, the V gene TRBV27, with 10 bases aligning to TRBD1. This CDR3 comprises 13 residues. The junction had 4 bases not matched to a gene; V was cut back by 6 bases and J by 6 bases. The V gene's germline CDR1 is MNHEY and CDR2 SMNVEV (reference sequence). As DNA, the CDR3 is TGTGCCAGCAGAGTTGGACAGGGGGATGGCTACACCTTC. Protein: CASRVGQGDGYTF.

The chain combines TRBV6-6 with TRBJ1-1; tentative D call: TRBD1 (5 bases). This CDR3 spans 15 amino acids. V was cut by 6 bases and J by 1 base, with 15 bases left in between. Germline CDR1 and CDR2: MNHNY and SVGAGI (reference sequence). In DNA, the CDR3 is TGTGCCAGCAGCCCCCGTGACAGCCGGAACACTGAAGCTTTCTTT. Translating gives CASSPRDSRNTEAFF.

The CDR3 coding sequence is TGTGCCAGCAGTTTCCGAGGGGCAGGGGCCGGGGAGCTGTTTTTT. Protein sequence: CASSFRGAGAGELFF. The rearrangement links TRBV28 to TRBJ2-2; TRBD1 is a possible D gene (6 bases). The V and J ends lost 3 bases and 6 bases respectively, with 14 bases between them. The length of the CDR3 is 15 residues. Per the germline V gene, CDR1 is MDHEN and CDR2 is SYDVKM.

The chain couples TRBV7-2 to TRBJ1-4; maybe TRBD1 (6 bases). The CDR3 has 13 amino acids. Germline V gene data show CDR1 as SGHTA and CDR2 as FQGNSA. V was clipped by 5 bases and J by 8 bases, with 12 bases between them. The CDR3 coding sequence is TGTGCCAGCAGCCGAGGACAGCGGGAAAAACTGTTTTTT. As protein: CASSRGQREKLFF.

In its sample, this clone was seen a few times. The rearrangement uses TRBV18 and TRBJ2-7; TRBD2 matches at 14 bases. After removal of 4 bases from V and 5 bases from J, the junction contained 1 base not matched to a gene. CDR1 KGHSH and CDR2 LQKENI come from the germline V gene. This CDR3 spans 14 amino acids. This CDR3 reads CASSLGLAGDEQYF. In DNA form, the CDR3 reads TGTGCCAGCTCACTGGGACTAGCGGGGGACGAGCAGTACTTC.

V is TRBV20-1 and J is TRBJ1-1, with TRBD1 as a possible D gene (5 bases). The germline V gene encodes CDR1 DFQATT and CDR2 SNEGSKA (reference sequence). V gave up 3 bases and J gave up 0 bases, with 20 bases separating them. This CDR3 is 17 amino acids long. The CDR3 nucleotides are TGCAGTGCTAGTGTGGGGGGATTTAGGGCTCTGAACACTGAAGCTTTCTTT. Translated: CSASVGGFRALNTEAFF.